A single sample gave rise to the 24 T cell receptor beta chains below, sequenced in a study of CD8+ T cells in alopecia areata. Sequencing templates came from extracted RNA that was reverse transcribed into cDNA. Sequencing was performed with immunoSEQ multiplex PCR; in TCRdb, only in-frame clones are kept and a portion is missing. The table shows 150,000 or so clones, with roughly 50% occurring only once. Sequenced input: CD4+ T cells sorted from blood. These receptors originate from a human donor in good health.

The J gene is TRBJ2-1, the V gene TRBV5-4, with 15 bases that match TRBD2. The germline V gene encodes CDR1 SGHNT and CDR2 YYREEE (reference sequence). The CDR3 is made up of 18 amino acids. J gave up 3 bases and V 3 bases, and 7 bases lay outside the gene matches. The CDR3 DNA follows: TGTGCCAGCAGCTCCGGGACTAGCGGGAGGCCAGGCTACAATGAGCAGTTCTTC. As protein: CASSSGTSGRPGYNEQFF. Full variable domain (outside the CDR3, taken from reference TRBV5-4 and TRBJ2-1): ETGVTQSPTHLIKTRGQQVTLRCSSQSGHNTVSWYQQALGQGPQFIFQYYREEENGRGNFPPRFSGLQFPNYSSELNVNALELDDSALYLCASSSGTSGRPGYNEQFFGPGTRLTVL.

V gene TRBV29-1 combines with J gene TRBJ2-1, with TRBD2 identical over 9 bases. This CDR3 is 14 amino acids long. Trimming removed 4 bases from V and 7 bases from J; junction bases left unmatched: 8. The germline V gene encodes CDR1 SQVTM and CDR2 ANQGSEA. CDR3 coding DNA: TGCAGCGTTGGGTCTAGCGGGAAAGGGAATGAGCAGTTCTTC. Amino acids: CSVGSSGKGNEQFF.

The chain carries TRBV23-1 and TRBJ1-2, with a possible D match to TRBD1 (5 bases). TRBV23-1 qualifies as an ORF whose function is uncertain. Trimming removed 7 bases from V and 7 bases from J, with 19 bases in between. The CDR3 sequence is 14 residues long. DNA of the CDR3: TGCGCCAGCACCACTCAAGGGACCGACTTTGGCTACACCTTC. Translated, it gives CASTTQGTDFGYTF.

The chain is built from TRBV6-1 and TRBJ2-3, with D possibly matching TRBD1 (5 bases). The CDR3 has 17 residues. The germline V and J ends were trimmed by 0 bases and 0 bases, with 13 bases remaining between them. From germline, CDR1 is MNHNS and CDR2 SASEGT. In nucleotides, the CDR3 is TGTGCCAGCAGTGAAGCGTGGCGGACACTTAGCACAGATACGCAGTATTTT. Protein product: CASSEAWRTLSTDTQYF.

This chain uses TRBV7-6 with TRBJ2-2; D unclear. Germline values: CDR1 SGHVS, CDR2 FNYEAQ. V lost 1 base and J 5 bases, leaving 11 bases between the germline ends. The CDR3 covers 15 residues. The CDR3 is CASSLVGQATGELFF. In DNA form, the CDR3 reads TGTGCCAGCAGCTTAGTGGGTCAAGCGACCGGGGAGCTGTTTTTT.

The chain is built from TRBV27 and TRBJ2-7; TRBD2 is a possible D gene (6 bases). Germline V CDR1 and CDR2: MNHEY, SMNVEV (reference sequence). This CDR3 is built from 14 residues. Between the trimmed V and J ends, which lost 8 bases and 6 bases, there was a span of 20 bases. The CDR3 DNA reads TGTGCCAGCGGCCTGTACAAAGCGGGTGGCGAGCAGTACTTC. This gives the protein CASGLYKAGGEQYF.

The genes are TRBV30 and TRBJ1-2; no definite D call. The germline gives CDR1 GTSNPN, CDR2 SVGIG (reference sequence). The CDR3 loop spans 11 amino acids. The CDR3 reads CASQDGYGYTF. As DNA, the CDR3 is TGTGCTTCCCAGGATGGCTATGGCTACACCTTC.

The V gene is TRBV29-1, the J gene TRBJ1-2; 8 positions match TRBD1. The CDR3 has 15 residues. Germline trimming cut 4 bases from V and 1 base from J; bases unmatched to any gene: 8. Looked up from germline, CDR1 is SQVTM and CDR2 is ANQGSEA. The CDR3 bases are TGCAGCGTTGCCGGGACAGGCCGCCTTAACTATGGCTACACCTTC. The encoded protein is CSVAGTGRLNYGYTF. Full variable domain (rest looked up from reference TRBV29-1 and TRBJ1-2): SAVISQKPSRDICQRGTSLTIQCQVDSQVTMMFWYRQQPGQSLTLIATANQGSEATYESGFVIDKFPISRPNLTFSTLTVSNMSPEDSSIYLCSVAGTGRLNYGYTFGSGTRLTVV.

This chain links TRBV6-5 with TRBJ1-2; 7 bases agree with TRBD1. V shed 7 bases, J shed 4 bases, and the junction held 9 bases outside the gene matches. CDR3 length equals 14 residues. CDR1 is MNHEY, CDR2 SVGAGI, per germline. The chain's CDR3 is CASTRGQASYGYTF. The CDR3, as DNA: TGTGCCAGCACCAGAGGACAGGCCAGCTATGGCTACACCTTC.

The chain has TRBV28 and TRBJ2-3; D gene ambiguous. The V end lost 5 bases, the J end lost 7 bases, and 10 bases lay between the germline ends. CDR3 length: 12 residues. Germline values: CDR1 MDHEN, CDR2 SYDVKM. The CDR3 is CASSAVPNTQYF. CDR3 DNA sequence: TGTGCCAGCAGTGCCGTCCCCAATACGCAGTATTTT.

This clone was seen once. At one of its ends the junction is not consistent with the germline gene, which may arise from a read error. This rearrangement joins TRBV29-1 to TRBJ1-2; D unclear. The CDR3 runs 9 residues. Germline V gives CDR1 SQVTM, CDR2 ANQGSEA. The CDR3 protein is CSVEGSYTF. Written as DNA, the CDR3 is TGCAGCGTGGAAGGGAGCTACACCTTC.

V gene TRBV5-1 combines with J gene TRBJ2-7; 13 bases fit TRBD2. The CDR3 extends over 14 amino acids. J gave up 5 bases and V 5 bases, and 4 bases lay outside the gene matches. The germline V gene has CDR1 SGHRS and CDR2 YFSETQ. CDR3 DNA sequence: TGCGCCAGCAGAAGACTAGCGGGAGGCCACGAGCAGTACTTC. This sequence encodes CASRRLAGGHEQYF.

In its sample, this clone was seen a few times. The chain joins TRBV29-1 to TRBJ2-5, with TRBD1 matching 7 bases. V dropped 7 bases and J dropped 5; count of bases not matched to a gene: 10. CDR1 is SQVTM, CDR2 ANQGSEA, per germline. The CDR3 has 13 amino acids. The CDR3 protein is CSAVQGQYETQYF. The CDR3 nucleotides read TGCAGCGCTGTACAGGGGCAGTACGAGACCCAGTACTTC.

This clone was counted a few times. This chain links TRBV25-1 with TRBJ1-2, with 8 bases aligning to TRBD1. This CDR3 has 15 amino acids. V was clipped by 2 bases and J by 4 bases; unmatched bases: 6. From germline, CDR1 is MGHDK and CDR2 SYGVNS. CDR3: CASSEQGALGYGYTF. Here the CDR3 DNA reads TGTGCCAGCAGTGAACAGGGGGCTTTGGGCTATGGCTACACCTTC.

This clone was observed a single time. The rearrangement uses TRBV2 and TRBJ2-7; D is possibly TRBD1 (6 bases). V shed 6 bases and J shed 3 bases, with 15 bases lying between them. CDR1 and CDR2 (germline): SNHLY, FYNNEI. The CDR3 runs 14 residues. The CDR3 sequence: CASSRGRGYYEQYF. CDR3 coding DNA: TGTGCCAGCAGCCGAGGCAGGGGATACTACGAGCAGTACTTC. The entire variable domain, with the rest obtained from reference TRBV2 and TRBJ2-7, is as follows: EPEVTQTPSHQVTQMGQEVILRCVPISNHLYFYWYRQILGQKVEFLVSFYNNEISEKSEIFDDQFSVERPDGSNFTLKIRSTKLEDSAMYFCASSRGRGYYEQYFGPGTRLTVT.

The CDR3 protein is CASSYRSSGANVLTF. The CDR3 DNA sequence: TGTGCCAGCAGCTATAGGAGCTCTGGGGCCAACGTCCTGACTTTC. The rearrangement joins TRBV5-4 to TRBJ2-6, with D uncertain. In germline, CDR1 is SGHNT, CDR2 YYREEE (reference sequence). Trimming pared 3 bases from V and 0 bases from J, leaving 7 bases between. The length of the CDR3 is 15 residues.

The chain joins TRBV6-5 to TRBJ2-5, with TRBD2 identical over 7 bases. CDR3 size: 16 residues. The trim removed 0 bases at V and 5 bases at J, leaving 9 bases unmatched. Germline values: CDR1 MNHEY, CDR2 SVGAGI. The CDR3 here is CASSYSGGTGIETQYF. CDR3 sequence (DNA): TGTGCCAGCAGTTACTCGGGAGGGACGGGGATTGAGACCCAGTACTTC.

In DNA form, the CDR3 reads TGTGCCAGCAGTCAACCCACCGTTTTTCGGACGTACTTC. It yields the protein CASSQPTVFRTYF. The gene calls are TRBV28 and TRBJ2-7; D is unresolved. This CDR3 is 13 amino acids long. V was cut by 5 bases and J by 12 bases, with 20 bases left in between. Per the germline V gene, CDR1 is MDHEN and CDR2 is SYDVKM.

This chain joins TRBV30 and TRBJ1-5; 10 positions match TRBD1. CDR1 is GTSNPN, CDR2 SVGIG, per germline (reference sequence). V trimming: 4 bases; J trimming: 7 bases; junction bases outside the gene matches: 4. The CDR3 is 13 residues long. CDR3 in amino acids: CAWNGQGGQPQHF. The CDR3 DNA is TGTGCCTGGAACGGACAGGGGGGACAGCCCCAGCATTTT.

This clone occurred a few times. The rearrangement links TRBV23-1 to TRBJ2-7; tentatively, D is TRBD2 (6 bases). TRBV23-1 is marked as an open reading frame, function uncertain. The CDR3 contains 11 residues. For the CDR3, the DNA is TGCGCCAGCAGTCAATCGGAGGGGCCGGGGGTC. This sequence encodes CASSQSEGPGV.

This clone was found a few times. The chain has TRBV11-2 and TRBJ2-7, with unresolved D. CDR1 and CDR2 from the germline V gene are SGHAT and FQNNGV. This CDR3 comprises 13 residues. With 4 bases removed from V and 7 bases from J, the gap between germline ends came to 14 bases. The CDR3 sequence is CASSSPRRREQYF. In DNA, the CDR3 is TGTGCCAGCAGCTCCCCCAGGCGTCGGGAGCAGTACTTC.

The rearrangement uses TRBV29-1 and TRBJ2-3; weak D call: TRBD2 (6 bases). This CDR3 contains 11 residues. Trimming removed 4 bases from V and 5 bases from J, with 7 bases in between. Germline V gene data show CDR1 as SQVTM and CDR2 as ANQGSEA. The CDR3 sequence: CSVVGGDTQYF. CDR3 coding DNA: TGCAGCGTTGTGGGGGGAGATACGCAGTATTTT.

CDR3 region: CASSPRLASATDTQYF. DNA for the CDR3: TGTGCCAGCTCACCCCGACTAGCGAGTGCCACAGATACGCAGTATTTT. This rearrangement joins TRBV18 to TRBJ2-3, with TRBD2 matching 8 bases. The CDR3 sequence is 16 residues long. From germline, CDR1 is KGHSH and CDR2 LQKENI. The junction had 7 bases not matched to a gene; V was cut back by 3 bases and J by 2 bases.

The chain links TRBV4-1 to TRBJ2-5; the D is unclear. The V end was cut by 5 bases, the J end by 1 base, with 20 bases between. Germline loops: CDR1 MGHRA, CDR2 YSYEKL. The CDR3 is 17 residues long. CDR3 residues: CASSGAPTRGLQETQYF. DNA for the CDR3: TGCGCCAGCAGCGGAGCCCCCACTCGCGGTCTCCAAGAGACCCAGTACTTC.